This T cell receptor (beta chain) comes out of a study of blood T cell repertoires in COVID-19. Whole-study context: Sources were T cells, B-cell-depleted T cells, or PBMCs; the material itself was cDNA or gDNA.

Only in-frame clones appear in the TCRdb table, and some are missing; sequencing was by immunoSEQ multiplex PCR. The table has some 500,000 clones, roughly nine tenths seen once. The V gene's germline CDR1 is SQVTM and CDR2 ANQGSEA. CDR3 size: 14 residues. The V and J ends lost 6 bases and 0 bases respectively, with 12 bases between them. This chain joins TRBV29-1 and TRBJ1-3, with a tentative D call TRBD1 (5 bases). The TCR was taken from a woman aged 45-60 years with COVID-19, enrolled during active disease. Source material: peripheral blood. CDR3 loop: CSVDDSYSGNTIYF. In DNA form, the CDR3 reads TGCAGCGTGGATGACAGCTACTCTGGAAACACCATATATTTT.